This T cell receptor beta chain was sequenced for a study of early T cells in non-severe SARS-CoV-2 infection. Trimming removed 5 bases at V and 3 bases at J, with 10 bases between. The CDR3 spans 13 residues. TCRdb itself ran the 5' RACE reads through MiXCR, one entry per CDR3 protein. Of 60,000 to 70,000 distinct CDR3 sequences in the sample, just under 5% are singletons; the top ten hold around 5.2%. At least ten counts were recorded for this clonotype. The receptor was isolated from an adult who was a healthcare worker with PCR-confirmed SARS-CoV-2 infection or an uninfected control (not recorded which). The chain employs TRBV12-3 or TRBV12-4 and TRBJ1-2; possible D gene TRBD1, 5 bases. Material: whole blood. DNA of the CDR3: TGTGCCAGCAGTCCTGCAGGGTACTATGGCTACACCTTC. Residues: CASSPAGYYGYTF.